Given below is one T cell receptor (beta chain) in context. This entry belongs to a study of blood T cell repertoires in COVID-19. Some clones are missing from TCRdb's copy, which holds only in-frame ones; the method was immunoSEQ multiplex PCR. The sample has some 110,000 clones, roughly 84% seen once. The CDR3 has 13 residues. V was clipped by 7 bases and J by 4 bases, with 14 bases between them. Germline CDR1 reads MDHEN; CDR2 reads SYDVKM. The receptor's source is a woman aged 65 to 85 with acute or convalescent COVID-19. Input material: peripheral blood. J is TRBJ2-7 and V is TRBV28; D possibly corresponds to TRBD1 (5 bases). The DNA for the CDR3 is TGTGCCAGCACTATAGGGGTGGGATACGAGCAGTACTTC. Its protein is CASTIGVGYEQYF.